Listed below are T cell receptor beta chains from one sample, sequenced in a study of T-cell memory formation after mild COVID-19. One entry per CDR3 protein, called by TCRdb with MiXCR from the 5' RACE reads. The top ten hold approximately 23% of the sample, which has some 48,000 distinct CDR3 sequences, roughly 12% seen once. Source material: PBMCs or a T cell subset sorted from them (not recorded which). The receptors originated from a man in his late teens or twenties who had mild COVID-19 (a few samples of this study predate the infection). Cell type and time point are not known. Both conserved end residues are part of each CDR3. D genes are given only for firm matches. Clone size is given for some rows only: seen once, a few or many times, or a class if the clone is expanded.

cdr3_aa: CASSLLWGQNTGELFF; cdr3_nt: TGTGCCAGCAGCCTCCTGTGGGGACAGAACACCGGGGAGCTGTTTTTT; cdr3_length: 16; d_call: -; j_call: TRBJ2-2; clone_size: many; v_call: TRBV3-1
cdr3_aa: CASSLAGHNIDTQYF; cdr3_nt: TGTGCCAGCAGCTTAGCGGGACACAATATAGATACGCAGTATTTT; cdr3_length: 15; d_call: -; j_call: TRBJ2-3; clone_size: -; v_call: TRBV11-2
cdr3_aa: CASSVGEVMGTEAFF; cdr3_nt: TGTGCCAGCAGCGTAGGTGAGGTGATGGGAACTGAAGCTTTCTTT; cdr3_length: 15; d_call: -; j_call: TRBJ1-1; clone_size: -; v_call: TRBV9
cdr3_aa: CASSLSRLGPTDTQYF; cdr3_nt: TGCGCCAGCAGCTTAAGCAGGCTTGGGCCCACAGATACGCAGTATTTT; cdr3_length: 16; d_call: -; j_call: TRBJ2-3; clone_size: many; v_call: TRBV5-1
cdr3_aa: CASHPSGGESYNEQFF; cdr3_nt: TGTGCCAGTCACCCGAGCGGGGGGGAATCCTACAATGAGCAGTTCTTC; cdr3_length: 16; d_call: TRBD2; j_call: TRBJ2-1; clone_size: few; v_call: TRBV6-6
cdr3_aa: CASSLRQGASSFYNSPLHF; cdr3_nt: TGTGCCAGCAGCTTGCGACAGGGGGCCTCTTCCTTTTATAATTCACCCCTCCACTTT; cdr3_length: 19; d_call: TRBD1; j_call: TRBJ1-6; clone_size: -; v_call: TRBV7-2
cdr3_aa: CASSFAGLETQYF; cdr3_nt: TGCGCCAGCAGCTTCGCGGGGCTTGAGACCCAGTACTTC; cdr3_length: 13; d_call: -; j_call: TRBJ2-5; clone_size: many; v_call: TRBV5-1
cdr3_aa: CASSQDTGGWNEQFF; cdr3_nt: TGTGCCAGCAGCCAAGATACGGGAGGGTGGAATGAGCAGTTCTTC; cdr3_length: 15; d_call: TRBD2; j_call: TRBJ2-1; clone_size: few; v_call: TRBV4-2
cdr3_aa: CASSLAGLEWTQYF; cdr3_nt: TGTGCCAGCAGCTTAGCCGGACTAGAGTGGACCCAGTACTTC; cdr3_length: 14; d_call: TRBD2; j_call: TRBJ2-5; clone_size: -; v_call: TRBV7-9
cdr3_aa: CASSQVTGELFF; cdr3_nt: TGTGCCAGCAGCCAAGTAACCGGGGAGCTGTTTTTT; cdr3_length: 12; d_call: -; j_call: TRBJ2-2; clone_size: few; v_call: TRBV4-2
cdr3_aa: CASRQQGAGNTIYF; cdr3_nt: TGTGCCAGCAGGCAACAGGGGGCTGGAAACACCATATATTTT; cdr3_length: 14; d_call: TRBD1; j_call: TRBJ1-3; clone_size: -; v_call: TRBV27
cdr3_aa: CASSFVLNYNEQFF; cdr3_nt: TGTGCCAGCAGCTTCGTCCTAAACTACAATGAGCAGTTCTTC; cdr3_length: 14; d_call: -; j_call: TRBJ2-1; clone_size: -; v_call: TRBV11-2
cdr3_aa: CASSQGNSPSGANVLTF; cdr3_nt: TGCGCCAGCAGCCAAGGCAACAGTCCCTCTGGGGCCAACGTCCTGACTTTC; cdr3_length: 17; d_call: -; j_call: TRBJ2-6; clone_size: -; v_call: TRBV4-3
cdr3_aa: CASSALRDTEAFF; cdr3_nt: TGTGCCAGCTCGGCTTTGAGGGACACTGAAGCTTTCTTT; cdr3_length: 13; d_call: -; j_call: TRBJ1-1; clone_size: -; v_call: TRBV11-2
cdr3_aa: CASSLGRTVTDTQYF; cdr3_nt: TGTGCCAGCAGCTTAGGGAGGACGGTCACAGATACGCAGTATTTT; cdr3_length: 15; d_call: -; j_call: TRBJ2-3; clone_size: -; v_call: TRBV7-9
cdr3_aa: CASTTGMGVWNTEAFF; cdr3_nt: TGTGCCAGCACCACAGGGATGGGGGTATGGAACACTGAAGCTTTCTTT; cdr3_length: 16; d_call: -; j_call: TRBJ1-1; clone_size: few; v_call: TRBV9
cdr3_aa: CASSLAGRREKLFF; cdr3_nt: TGCGCCAGCAGCTTGGCCGGCCGGCGGGAAAAACTGTTTTTT; cdr3_length: 14; d_call: -; j_call: TRBJ1-4; clone_size: few; v_call: TRBV5-1
cdr3_aa: CASSYSDSEQYF; cdr3_nt: TGTGCCAGCAGTTACTCAGACTCCGAGCAGTACTTC; cdr3_length: 12; d_call: -; j_call: TRBJ2-7; clone_size: few; v_call: TRBV6-5
cdr3_aa: CASKPGQGIMNTEAFF; cdr3_nt: TGTGCCTCCAAGCCGGGACAGGGGATCATGAACACTGAAGCTTTCTTT; cdr3_length: 16; d_call: TRBD1; j_call: TRBJ1-1; clone_size: -; v_call: TRBV15